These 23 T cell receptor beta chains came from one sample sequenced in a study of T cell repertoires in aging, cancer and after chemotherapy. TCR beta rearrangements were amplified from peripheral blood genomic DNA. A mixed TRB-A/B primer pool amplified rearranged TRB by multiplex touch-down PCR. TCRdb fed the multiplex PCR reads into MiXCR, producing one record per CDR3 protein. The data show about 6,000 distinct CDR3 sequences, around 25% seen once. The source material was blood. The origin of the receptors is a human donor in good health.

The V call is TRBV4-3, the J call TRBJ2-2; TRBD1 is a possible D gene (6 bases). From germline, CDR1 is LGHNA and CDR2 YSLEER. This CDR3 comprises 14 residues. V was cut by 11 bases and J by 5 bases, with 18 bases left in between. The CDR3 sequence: CASSSQGSTGELFF. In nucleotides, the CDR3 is TGCGCCTCGAGCAGTCAGGGGAGTACCGGGGAGCTGTTTTTT.

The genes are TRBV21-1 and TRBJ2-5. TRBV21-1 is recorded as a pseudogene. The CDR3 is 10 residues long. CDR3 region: CASRRQIQYF. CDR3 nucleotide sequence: TGTGCCAGCAGAAGACAGATCCAGTACTTC.

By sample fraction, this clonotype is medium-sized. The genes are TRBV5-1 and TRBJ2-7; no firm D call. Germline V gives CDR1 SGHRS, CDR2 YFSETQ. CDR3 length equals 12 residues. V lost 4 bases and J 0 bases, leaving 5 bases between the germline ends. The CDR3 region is CASSPPSYEQYF. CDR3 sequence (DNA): TGCGCCAGCAGCCCACCCTCCTACGAGCAGTACTTC.

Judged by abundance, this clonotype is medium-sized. CDR3 coding DNA: TGTGCCAGCAGCCGAACGGGACAGGGGATCAATCAGCCCCAGCATTTT. Amino acid sequence: CASSRTGQGINQPQHF. V is TRBV6-5 and J is TRBJ1-5; 10 nucleotides agree with TRBD1. The V gene end was trimmed by 6 bases and the J gene end by 3 bases; junction bases not matched to a gene: 8. The CDR3 length is 16 residues. Germline CDR1 is MNHEY and CDR2 is SVGAGI.

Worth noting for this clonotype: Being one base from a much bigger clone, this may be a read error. The CDR3 DNA reads as TGTGCCAGAAGCTTGGGCGGCAGGGACCACGAGCAGTACTTC. The encoded protein is CARSLGGRDHEQYF. The J gene is TRBJ2-7, the V gene TRBV5-1; D might be TRBD1 or TRBD2, each matching 5 bases. Germline loops: CDR1 SGHRS, CDR2 YFSETQ. The CDR3 extends over 14 amino acids.

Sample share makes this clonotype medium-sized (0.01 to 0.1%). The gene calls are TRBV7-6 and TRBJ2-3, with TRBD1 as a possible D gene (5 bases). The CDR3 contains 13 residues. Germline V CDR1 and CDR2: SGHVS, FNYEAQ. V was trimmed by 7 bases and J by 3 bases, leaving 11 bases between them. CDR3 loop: CASTQAGTDTQYF. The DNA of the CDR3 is TGTGCCAGCACCCAAGCAGGGACAGATACGCAGTATTTT.

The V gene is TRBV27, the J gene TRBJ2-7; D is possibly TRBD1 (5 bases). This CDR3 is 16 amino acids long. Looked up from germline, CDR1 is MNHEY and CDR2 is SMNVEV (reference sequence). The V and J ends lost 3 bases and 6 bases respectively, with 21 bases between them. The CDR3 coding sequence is TGTGCCAGCAGTTTTGGCCCCTGGGGCCTTCAGGGCGAGCAGTACTTC. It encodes CASSFGPWGLQGEQYF.

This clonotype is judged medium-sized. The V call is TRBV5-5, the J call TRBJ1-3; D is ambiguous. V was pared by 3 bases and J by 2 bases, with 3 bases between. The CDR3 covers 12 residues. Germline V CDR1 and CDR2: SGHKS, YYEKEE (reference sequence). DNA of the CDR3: TGTGCCAGCAGCTACCCTGGAAACACCATATATTTT. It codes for CASSYPGNTIYF.

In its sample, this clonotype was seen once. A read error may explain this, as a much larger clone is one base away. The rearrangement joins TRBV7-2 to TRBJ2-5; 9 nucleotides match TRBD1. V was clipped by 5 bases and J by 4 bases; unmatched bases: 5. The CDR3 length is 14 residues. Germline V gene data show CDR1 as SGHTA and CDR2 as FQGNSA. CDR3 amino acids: CASSLRDRAETQYF. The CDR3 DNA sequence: TGTGCCAGCAGCCTCCGGGACAGGGCAGAGACCCAGTACTTC.

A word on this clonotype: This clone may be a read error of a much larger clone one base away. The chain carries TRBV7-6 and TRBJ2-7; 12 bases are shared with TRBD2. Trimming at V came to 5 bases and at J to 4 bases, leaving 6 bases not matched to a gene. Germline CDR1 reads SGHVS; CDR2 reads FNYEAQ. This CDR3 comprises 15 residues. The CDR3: CASSETSGRTYEQYF. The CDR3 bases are TGTGCCAGCAGCGAGACTAGCGGGAGAACGTACGAGCAGTACTTC.

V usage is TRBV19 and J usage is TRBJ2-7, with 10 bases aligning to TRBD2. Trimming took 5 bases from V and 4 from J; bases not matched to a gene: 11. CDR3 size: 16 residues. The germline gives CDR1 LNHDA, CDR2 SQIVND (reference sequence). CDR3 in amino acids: CASSPGLAQITYEQYF. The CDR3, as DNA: TGTGCCAGTAGTCCGGGACTAGCGCAAATCACGTACGAGCAGTACTTC.

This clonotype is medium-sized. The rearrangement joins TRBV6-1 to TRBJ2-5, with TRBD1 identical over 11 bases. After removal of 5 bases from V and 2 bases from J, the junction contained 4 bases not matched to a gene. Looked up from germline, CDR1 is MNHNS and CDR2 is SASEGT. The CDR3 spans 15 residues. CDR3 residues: CASSTDRGPQETQYF. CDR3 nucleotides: TGTGCCAGCAGTACGGACAGGGGGCCTCAAGAGACCCAGTACTTC.

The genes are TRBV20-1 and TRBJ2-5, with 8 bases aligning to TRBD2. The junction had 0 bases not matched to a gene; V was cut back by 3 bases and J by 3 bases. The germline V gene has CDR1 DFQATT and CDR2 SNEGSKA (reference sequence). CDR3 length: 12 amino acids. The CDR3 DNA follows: TGCAGTGCTAGGCGGGGGGAAGAGACCCAGTACTTC. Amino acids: CSARRGEETQYF.

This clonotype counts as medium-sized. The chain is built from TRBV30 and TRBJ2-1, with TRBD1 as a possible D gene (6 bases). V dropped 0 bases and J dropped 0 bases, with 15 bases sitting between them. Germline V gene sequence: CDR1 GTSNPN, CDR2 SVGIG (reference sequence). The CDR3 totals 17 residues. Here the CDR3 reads CAWSVYYRASSYNEQFF. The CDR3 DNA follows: TGTGCCTGGAGTGTATATTACAGGGCCAGCTCCTACAATGAGCAGTTCTTC.

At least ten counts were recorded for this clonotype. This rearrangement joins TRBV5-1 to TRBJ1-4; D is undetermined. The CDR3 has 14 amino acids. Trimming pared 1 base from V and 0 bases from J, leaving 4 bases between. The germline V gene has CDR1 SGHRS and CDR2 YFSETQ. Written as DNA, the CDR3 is TGCGCCAGCAGCTTGACACCAACTAATGAAAAACTGTTTTTT. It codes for CASSLTPTNEKLFF. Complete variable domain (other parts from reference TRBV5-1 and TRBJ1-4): KAGVTQTPRYLIKTRGQQVTLSCSPISGHRSVSWYQQTPGQGLQFLFEYFSETQRNKGNFPGRFSGRQFSNSRSEMNVSTLELGDSALYLCASSLTPTNEKLFFGSGTQLSVL.

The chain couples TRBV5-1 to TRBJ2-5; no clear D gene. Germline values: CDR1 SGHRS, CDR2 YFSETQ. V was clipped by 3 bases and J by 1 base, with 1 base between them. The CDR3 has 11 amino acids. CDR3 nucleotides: TGCGCCAGCAGCTCCCAAGAGACCCAGTACTTC. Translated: CASSSQETQYF.

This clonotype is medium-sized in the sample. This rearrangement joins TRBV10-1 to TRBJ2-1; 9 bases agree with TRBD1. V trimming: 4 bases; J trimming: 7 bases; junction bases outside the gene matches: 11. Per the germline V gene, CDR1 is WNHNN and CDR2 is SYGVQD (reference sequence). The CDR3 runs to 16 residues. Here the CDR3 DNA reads TGCGCCAGCAGTGGCCAAGCCGGACAGGGGAAAAATGAGCAGTTCTTC. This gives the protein CASSGQAGQGKNEQFF.

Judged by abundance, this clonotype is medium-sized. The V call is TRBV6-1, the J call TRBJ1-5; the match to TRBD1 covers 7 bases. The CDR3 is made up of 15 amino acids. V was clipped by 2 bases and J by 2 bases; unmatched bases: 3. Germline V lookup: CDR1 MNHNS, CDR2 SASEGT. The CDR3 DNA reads TGTGCCAGCAGTGAACAGGGGGTTGGCAATCAGCCCCAGCATTTT. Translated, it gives CASSEQGVGNQPQHF.

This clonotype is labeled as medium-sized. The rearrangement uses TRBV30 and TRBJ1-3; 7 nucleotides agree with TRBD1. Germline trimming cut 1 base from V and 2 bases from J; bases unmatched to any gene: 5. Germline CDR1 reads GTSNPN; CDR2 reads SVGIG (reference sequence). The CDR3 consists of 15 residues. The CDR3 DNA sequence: TGTGCCTGGAGTGGCCAACAGGGGCCTGGAAACACCATATATTTT. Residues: CAWSGQQGPGNTIYF. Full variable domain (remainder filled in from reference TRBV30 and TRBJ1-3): SQTIHQWPATLVQPVGSPLSLECTVEGTSNPNLYWYRQAAGRGLQLLFYSVGIGQISSEVPQNLSASRPQDRQFILSSKKLLLSDSGFYLCAWSGQQGPGNTIYFGEGSWLTVV.

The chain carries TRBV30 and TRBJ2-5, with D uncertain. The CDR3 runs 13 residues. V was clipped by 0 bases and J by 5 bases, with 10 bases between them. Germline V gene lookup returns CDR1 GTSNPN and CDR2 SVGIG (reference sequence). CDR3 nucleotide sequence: TGTGCCTGGAGTGTATTAGTGTTGGAGACCCAGTACTTC. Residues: CAWSVLVLETQYF.

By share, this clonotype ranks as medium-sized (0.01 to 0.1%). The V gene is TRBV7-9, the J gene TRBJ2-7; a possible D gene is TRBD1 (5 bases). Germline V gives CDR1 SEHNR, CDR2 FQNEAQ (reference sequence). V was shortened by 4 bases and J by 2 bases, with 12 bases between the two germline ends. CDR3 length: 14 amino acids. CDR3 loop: CASSSGHPPYEQYV. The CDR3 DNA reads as TGTGCCAGCAGCTCCGGACACCCGCCCTACGAGCAGTACGTC.

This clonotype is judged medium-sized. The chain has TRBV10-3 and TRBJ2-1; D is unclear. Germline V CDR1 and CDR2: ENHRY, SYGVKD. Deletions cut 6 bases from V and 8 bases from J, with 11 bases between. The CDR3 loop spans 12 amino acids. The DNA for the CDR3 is TGTGCCATCAGCGACGCACGGGATGAGCAGTTCTTC. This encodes CAISDARDEQFF.

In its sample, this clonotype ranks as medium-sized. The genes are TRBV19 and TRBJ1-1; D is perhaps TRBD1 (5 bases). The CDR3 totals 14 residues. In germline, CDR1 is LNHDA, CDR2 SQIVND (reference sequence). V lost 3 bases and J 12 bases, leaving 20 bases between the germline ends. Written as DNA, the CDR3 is TGTGCCAGTAGTATTGATTCGTGGGCAGGGCCAACTTTCTTT. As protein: CASSIDSWAGPTFF.